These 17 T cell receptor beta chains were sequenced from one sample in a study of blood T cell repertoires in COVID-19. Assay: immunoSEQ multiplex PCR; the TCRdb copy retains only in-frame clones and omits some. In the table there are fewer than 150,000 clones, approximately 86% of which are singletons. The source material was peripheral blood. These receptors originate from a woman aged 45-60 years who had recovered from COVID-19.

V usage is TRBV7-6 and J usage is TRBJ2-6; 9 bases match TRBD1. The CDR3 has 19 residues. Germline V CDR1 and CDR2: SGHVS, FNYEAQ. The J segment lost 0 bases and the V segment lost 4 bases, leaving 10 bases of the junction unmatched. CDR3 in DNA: TGTGCCAGCAGCTCTCTAATGACAGGGGGGCCCTCTGGGGCCAACGTCCTGACTTTC. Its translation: CASSSLMTGGPSGANVLTF.

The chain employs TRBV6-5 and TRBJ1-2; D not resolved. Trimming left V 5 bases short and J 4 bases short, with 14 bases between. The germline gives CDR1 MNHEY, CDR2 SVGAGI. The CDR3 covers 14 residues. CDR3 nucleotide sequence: TGTGCCAGCAGTCCTTACCGGGGTTCCTATGGCTACACCTTC. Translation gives CASSPYRGSYGYTF.

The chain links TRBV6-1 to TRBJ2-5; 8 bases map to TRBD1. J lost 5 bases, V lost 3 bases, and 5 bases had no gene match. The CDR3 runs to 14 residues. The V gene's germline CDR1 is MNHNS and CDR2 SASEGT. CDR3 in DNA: TGTGCCAGCAGTGACAGGGGGCGCTTGGAGACCCAGTACTTC. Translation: CASSDRGRLETQYF.

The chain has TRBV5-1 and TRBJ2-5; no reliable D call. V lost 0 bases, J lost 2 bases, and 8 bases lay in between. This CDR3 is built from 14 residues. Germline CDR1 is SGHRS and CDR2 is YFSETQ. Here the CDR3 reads CASSLATTQETQYF. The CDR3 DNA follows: TGCGCCAGCAGCTTGGCCACCACTCAAGAGACCCAGTACTTC.

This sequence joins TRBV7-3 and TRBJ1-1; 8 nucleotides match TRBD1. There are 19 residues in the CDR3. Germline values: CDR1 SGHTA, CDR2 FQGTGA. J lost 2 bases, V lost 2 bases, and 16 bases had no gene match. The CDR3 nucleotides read TGTGCCAGCAGCTTATACCCAGGGGGCTTCCTTGGCATCAACACTGAAGCTTTCTTT. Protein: CASSLYPGGFLGINTEAFF. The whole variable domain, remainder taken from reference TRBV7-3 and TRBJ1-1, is GAGVSQTPSNKVTEKGKYVELRCDPISGHTALYWYRQSLGQGPEFLIYFQGTGAADDSGLPNDRFFAVRPEGSVSTLKIQRTERGDSAVYLCASSLYPGGFLGINTEAFFGQGTRLTVV.

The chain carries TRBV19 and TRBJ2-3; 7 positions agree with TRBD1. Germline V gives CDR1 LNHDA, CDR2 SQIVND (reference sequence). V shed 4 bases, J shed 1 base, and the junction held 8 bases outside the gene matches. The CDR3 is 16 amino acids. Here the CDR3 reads CASSTRQGSGTDTQYF. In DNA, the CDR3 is TGTGCCAGTAGTACCCGACAGGGTTCGGGCACAGATACGCAGTATTTT.

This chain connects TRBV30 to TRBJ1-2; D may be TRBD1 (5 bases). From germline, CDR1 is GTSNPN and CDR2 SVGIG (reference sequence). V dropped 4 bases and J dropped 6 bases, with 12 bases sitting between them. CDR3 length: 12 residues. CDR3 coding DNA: TGTGCCTGGAACCGGCAGGGTAATGGCTACACCTTC. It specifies CAWNRQGNGYTF.

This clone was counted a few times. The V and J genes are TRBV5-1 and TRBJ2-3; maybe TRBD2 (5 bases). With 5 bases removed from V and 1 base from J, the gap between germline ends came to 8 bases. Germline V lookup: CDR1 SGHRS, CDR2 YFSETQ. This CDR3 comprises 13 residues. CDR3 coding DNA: TGCGCCAGCAGAGAGGGTGGCACAGATACGCAGTATTTT. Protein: CASREGGTDTQYF.

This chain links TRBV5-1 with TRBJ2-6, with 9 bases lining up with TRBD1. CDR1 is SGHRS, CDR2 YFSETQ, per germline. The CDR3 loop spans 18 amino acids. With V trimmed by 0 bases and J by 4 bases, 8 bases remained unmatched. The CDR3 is CASSLEGQGAIGANVLTF. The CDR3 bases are TGCGCCAGCAGCTTGGAGGGACAGGGTGCTATCGGGGCCAACGTCCTGACTTTC. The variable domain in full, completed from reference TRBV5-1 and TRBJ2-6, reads KAGVTQTPRYLIKTRGQQVTLSCSPISGHRSVSWYQQTPGQGLQFLFEYFSETQRNKGNFPGRFSGRQFSNSRSEMNVSTLELGDSALYLCASSLEGQGAIGANVLTFGAGSRLTVL.

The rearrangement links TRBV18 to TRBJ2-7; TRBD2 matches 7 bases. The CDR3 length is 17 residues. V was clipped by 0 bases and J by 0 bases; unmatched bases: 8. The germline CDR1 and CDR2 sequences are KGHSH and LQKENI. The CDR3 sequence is CASSPPVKRDLSYEQYF. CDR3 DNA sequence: TGTGCCAGCTCACCACCGGTGAAGCGGGATCTCTCCTACGAGCAGTACTTC.

The CDR3 bases are TGTGCCAGCAGCTTGGAGGCGGAGACCTACAATGAGCAGTTCTTC. Its translation: CASSLEAETYNEQFF. V and J are TRBV5-5 and TRBJ2-1, with no clear D. Per germline, CDR1 SGHKS and CDR2 YYEKEE (reference sequence). Trimming removed 0 bases at V and 2 bases at J, with 9 bases between. There are 15 residues in the CDR3.

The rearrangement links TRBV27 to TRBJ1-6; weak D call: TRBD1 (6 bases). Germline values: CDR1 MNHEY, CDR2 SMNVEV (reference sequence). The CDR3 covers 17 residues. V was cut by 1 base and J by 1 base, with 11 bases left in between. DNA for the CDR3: TGTGCCAGCAGTTTATTTGGCAGGGGTTCCTATAATTCACCCCTCCACTTT. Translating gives CASSLFGRGSYNSPLHF.

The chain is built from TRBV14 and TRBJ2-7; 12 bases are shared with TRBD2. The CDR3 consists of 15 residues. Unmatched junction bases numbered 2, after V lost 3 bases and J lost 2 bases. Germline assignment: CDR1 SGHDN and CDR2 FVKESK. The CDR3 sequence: CASSHGLAGPYEQYF. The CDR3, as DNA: TGTGCCAGCAGCCATGGACTAGCGGGGCCCTACGAGCAGTACTTC.

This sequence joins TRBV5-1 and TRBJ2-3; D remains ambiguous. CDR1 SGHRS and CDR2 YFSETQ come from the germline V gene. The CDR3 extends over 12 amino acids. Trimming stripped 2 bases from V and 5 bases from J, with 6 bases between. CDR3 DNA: TGCGCCAGCAGCTTTTCCGGAGATACGCAGTATTTT. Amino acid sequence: CASSFSGDTQYF. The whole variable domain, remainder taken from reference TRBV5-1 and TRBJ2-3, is KAGVTQTPRYLIKTRGQQVTLSCSPISGHRSVSWYQQTPGQGLQFLFEYFSETQRNKGNFPGRFSGRQFSNSRSEMNVSTLELGDSALYLCASSFSGDTQYFGPGTRLTVL.

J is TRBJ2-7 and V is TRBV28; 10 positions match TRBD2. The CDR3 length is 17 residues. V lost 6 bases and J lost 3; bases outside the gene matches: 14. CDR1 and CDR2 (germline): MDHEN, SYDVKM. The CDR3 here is CASSPRVAAGGYYEQYF. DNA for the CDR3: TGTGCCAGCAGCCCGAGAGTCGCAGCGGGAGGGTACTACGAGCAGTACTTC.

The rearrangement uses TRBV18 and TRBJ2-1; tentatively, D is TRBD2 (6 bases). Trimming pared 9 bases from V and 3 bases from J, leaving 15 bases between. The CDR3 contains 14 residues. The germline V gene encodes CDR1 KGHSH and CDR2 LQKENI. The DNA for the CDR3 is TGTGCCAGTCTCCGGGGGACCCTCTACAATGAGCAGTTCTTC. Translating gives CASLRGTLYNEQFF.

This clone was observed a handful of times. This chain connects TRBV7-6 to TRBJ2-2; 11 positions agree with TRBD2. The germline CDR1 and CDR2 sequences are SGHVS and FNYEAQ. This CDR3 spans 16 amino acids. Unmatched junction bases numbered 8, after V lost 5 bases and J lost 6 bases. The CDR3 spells CASSPLTSGVPGELFF. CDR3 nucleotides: TGTGCCAGCAGCCCCCTGACTAGCGGGGTCCCCGGGGAGCTGTTTTTT.